This T cell receptor (beta chain) was captured by sequencing in a study of CD8 T cells in Susac syndrome. TEMRA cells were FACS-enriched, while CD8+ and CD4+ T cells were negatively isolated. It was with random hexamers that roughly 0.5 to 1 ug RNA was reverse transcribed. TCR beta CDR3 was amplified by immunoSEQ covering 54 Vbeta and 13 Jbeta. One entry per CDR3 protein, called by TCRdb with MiXCR from the immunoSEQ multiplex PCR reads. The sample has about 300,000 distinct CDR3 sequences, 70% to 90% seen once; the top ten hold around 0.21%. Study results and caveats: The study recognized that its TCR sequencing and HLA analysis covered a relatively small number of individuals.

In the case of this clonotype: The target antigen is unknown.

Material: CD8+ T cells from PBMCs. This TCR was recovered from a human donor with multiple sclerosis.

The DNA of the CDR3 is TGTGCCAGCAGCAACCGTCGACCCGGACAGGGCGGCACTGAAGCTTTCTTT. It encodes CASSNRRPGQGGTEAFF. The chain links TRBV21-1 to TRBJ1-1; TRBD1 is the table's D call, not checked against the DNA. TRBV21-1 is given as a pseudogene. This CDR3 contains 17 residues.